Sequencing of this T cell receptor (beta chain) was carried out in a study of response to subunit inactivated influenza vaccine. Turning to this clonotype: Its antigen is unknown.

TCRdb analysed the RT-PCR reads with MiXCR anew, one entry per CDR3 protein. The repertoire holds around 490,000 distinct CDR3 sequences, with about 8% as singletons. Germline V gives CDR1 DFQATT, CDR2 SNEGSKA (reference sequence). V was clipped by 0 bases and J by 8 bases, with 14 bases between them. The CDR3 spans 15 residues. Study conclusions and caveats: After each seasonal influenza vaccination, few new T cells are recruited, the authors suggested.

Sequencing used PBMCs from blood, obtained less than 25 months after vaccination. This TCR derives from a man between 50 and 70 years old who received an inactivated influenza vaccine. The chain recombines TRBV20-1 with TRBJ1-6; D not resolved. In DNA form, the CDR3 reads TGCAGTGCTAGAGATTCCCCCTGGGCCGATTCACCCCTCCACTTT. This codes for CSARDSPWADSPLHF.